What follows describes a single T cell receptor beta chain. Its antigen remains unidentified. These data originate in a study of shared clonotypes between healthy human individuals. As processed by the authors: Junction-only immunoSEQ data arrived without quality scores, meaning filtering differed. Measured with immunoSEQ multiplex PCR; TCRdb has only the in-frame clones, and not every one. V and J calls and clone size are given by that table; D and trimming were obtained from the DNA. The repertoire consists of about 1.9 million clones, with 93% occurring once and the leading ten covering around 1.7%. Terminally differentiated effector memory CD45RA+ cells were excluded from the naive CD8 cells, which were CD45RO-negative and positively selected for CCR7. Study results and limitations: Few donors restricted represented genetic and exposure-history diversity. Sharing across four donors was highest in naive CD4 (roughly 5%) and lowest in memory CD8 (roughly 0.4%).

Trimming at V came to 7 bases and at J to 5 bases, leaving 11 bases not matched to a gene. Germline V gene lookup returns CDR1 MGHRA and CDR2 YSYEKL. CDR3 length: 15 residues. V usage is TRBV4-1 and J usage is TRBJ2-1, with 7 nucleotides matching TRBD2. The source is a man aged 18 to 35 in good health. Some clones in this sample may be carry-over from other donors' samples. Material for sequencing was naive CD8+ T cells from PBMCs. The CDR3 bases are TGCGCCAGCACCGTATTGGGGCTAGCGGACAATGAGCAGTTCTTC. Translating it yields CASTVLGLADNEQFF.